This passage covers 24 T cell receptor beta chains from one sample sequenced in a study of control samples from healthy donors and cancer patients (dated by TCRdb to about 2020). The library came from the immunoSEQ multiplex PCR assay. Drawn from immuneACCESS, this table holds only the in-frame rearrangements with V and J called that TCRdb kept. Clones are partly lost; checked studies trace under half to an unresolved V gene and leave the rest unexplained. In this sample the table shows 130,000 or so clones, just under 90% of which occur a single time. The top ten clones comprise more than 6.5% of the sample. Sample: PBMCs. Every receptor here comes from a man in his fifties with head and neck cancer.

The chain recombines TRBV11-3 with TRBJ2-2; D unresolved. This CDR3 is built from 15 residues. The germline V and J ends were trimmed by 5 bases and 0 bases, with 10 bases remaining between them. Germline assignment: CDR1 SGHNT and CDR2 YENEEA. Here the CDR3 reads CASSPDEANTGELFF. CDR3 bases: TGTGCCAGCAGCCCCGACGAGGCGAACACCGGGGAGCTGTTTTTT.

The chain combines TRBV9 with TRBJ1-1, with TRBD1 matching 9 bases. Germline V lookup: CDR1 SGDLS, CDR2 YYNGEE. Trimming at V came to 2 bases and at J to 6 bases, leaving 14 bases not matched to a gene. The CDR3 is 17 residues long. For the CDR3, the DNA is TGTGCCAGCAGCGTTGGGACAGGGCGCGGGCGTGTTGCTGAAGCTTTCTTT. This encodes CASSVGTGRGRVAEAFF.

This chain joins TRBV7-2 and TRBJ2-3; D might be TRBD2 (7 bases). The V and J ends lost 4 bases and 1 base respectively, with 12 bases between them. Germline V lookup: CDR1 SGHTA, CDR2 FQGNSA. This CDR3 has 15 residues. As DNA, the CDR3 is TGTGCCAGCAGCTCCCTAGGGGGGGGCACAGATACGCAGTATTTT. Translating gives CASSSLGGGTDTQYF.

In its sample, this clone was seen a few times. CDR3 sequence: CASLQPLLAEAFF. CDR3 in DNA: TGTGCCAGCCTACAGCCGTTGTTAGCTGAAGCTTTCTTT. This rearrangement joins TRBV6-5 to TRBJ1-1; no reliable D call. This CDR3 region has 13 residues. From germline, CDR1 is MNHEY and CDR2 SVGAGI. With 8 bases removed from V and 6 bases from J, the gap between germline ends came to 16 bases.

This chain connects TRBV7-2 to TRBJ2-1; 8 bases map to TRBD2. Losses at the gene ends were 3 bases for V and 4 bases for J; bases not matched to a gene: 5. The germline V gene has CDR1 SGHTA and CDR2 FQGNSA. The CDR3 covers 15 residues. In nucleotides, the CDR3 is TGTGCCAGCAGCTTCGCTAGCGGGCCTTACAATGAGCAGTTCTTC. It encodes CASSFASGPYNEQFF.

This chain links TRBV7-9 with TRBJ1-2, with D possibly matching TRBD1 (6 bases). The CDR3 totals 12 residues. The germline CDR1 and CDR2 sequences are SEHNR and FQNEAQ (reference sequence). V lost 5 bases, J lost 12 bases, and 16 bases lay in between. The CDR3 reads CASSGTGLGNTF. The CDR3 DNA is TGTGCCAGCAGCGGAACAGGGCTTGGGAACACCTTC.

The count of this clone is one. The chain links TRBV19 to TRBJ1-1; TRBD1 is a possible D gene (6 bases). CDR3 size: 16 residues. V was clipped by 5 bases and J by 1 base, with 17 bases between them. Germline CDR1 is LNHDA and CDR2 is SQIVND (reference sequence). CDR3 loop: CASSGLQGGGNTEAFF. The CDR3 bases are TGTGCCAGTAGTGGATTACAGGGTGGGGGGAACACTGAAGCTTTCTTT.

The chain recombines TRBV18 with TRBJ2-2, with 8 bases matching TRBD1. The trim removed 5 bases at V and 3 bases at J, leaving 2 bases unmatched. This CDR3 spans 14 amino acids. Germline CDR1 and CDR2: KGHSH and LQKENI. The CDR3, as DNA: TGTGCCAGCTCAGGACAGGGTGACACCGGGGAGCTGTTTTTT. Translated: CASSGQGDTGELFF.

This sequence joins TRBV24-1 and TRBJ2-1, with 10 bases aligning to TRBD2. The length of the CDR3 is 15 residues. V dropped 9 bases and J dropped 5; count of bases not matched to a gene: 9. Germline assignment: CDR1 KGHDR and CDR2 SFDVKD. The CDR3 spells CATALGGTSDNEQFF. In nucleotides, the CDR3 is TGTGCCACCGCCTTGGGAGGGACTAGCGACAATGAGCAGTTCTTC.

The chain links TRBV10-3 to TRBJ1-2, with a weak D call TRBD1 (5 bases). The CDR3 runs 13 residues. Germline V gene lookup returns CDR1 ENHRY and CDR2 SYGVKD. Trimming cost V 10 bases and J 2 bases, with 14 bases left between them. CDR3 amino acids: CATAWEGNYGYTF. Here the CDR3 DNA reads TGTGCCACCGCCTGGGAGGGGAACTATGGCTACACCTTC.

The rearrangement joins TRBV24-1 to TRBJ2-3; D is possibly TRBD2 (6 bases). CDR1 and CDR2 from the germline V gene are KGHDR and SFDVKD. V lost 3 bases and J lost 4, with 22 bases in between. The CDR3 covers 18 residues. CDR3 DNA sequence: TGTGCCACCAGTGATCCGACGACTAGTCTGTCCTCCCCAGATACGCAGTATTTT. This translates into CATSDPTTSLSSPDTQYF.

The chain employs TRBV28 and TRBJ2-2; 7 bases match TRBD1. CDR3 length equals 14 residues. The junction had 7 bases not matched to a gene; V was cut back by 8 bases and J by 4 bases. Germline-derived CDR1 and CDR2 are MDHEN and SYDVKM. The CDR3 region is CASRMDRTTGELFF. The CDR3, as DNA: TGTGCCAGCCGGATGGACAGGACCACCGGGGAGCTGTTTTTT.

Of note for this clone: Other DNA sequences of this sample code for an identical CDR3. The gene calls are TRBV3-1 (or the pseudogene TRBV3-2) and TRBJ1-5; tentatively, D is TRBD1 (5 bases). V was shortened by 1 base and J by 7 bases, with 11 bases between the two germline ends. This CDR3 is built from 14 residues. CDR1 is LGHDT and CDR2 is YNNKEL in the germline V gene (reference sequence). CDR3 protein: CASSQGTSGQPQHF. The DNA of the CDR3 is TGTGCCAGCAGCCAAGGGACATCGGGGCAGCCCCAGCATTTT.

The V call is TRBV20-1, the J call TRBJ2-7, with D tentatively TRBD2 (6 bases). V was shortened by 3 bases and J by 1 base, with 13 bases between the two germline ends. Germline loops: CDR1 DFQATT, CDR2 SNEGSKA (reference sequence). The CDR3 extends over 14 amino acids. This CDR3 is CSASSGTSSYEQYF. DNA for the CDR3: TGCAGTGCTAGTTCTGGGACTTCGTCCTACGAGCAGTACTTC.

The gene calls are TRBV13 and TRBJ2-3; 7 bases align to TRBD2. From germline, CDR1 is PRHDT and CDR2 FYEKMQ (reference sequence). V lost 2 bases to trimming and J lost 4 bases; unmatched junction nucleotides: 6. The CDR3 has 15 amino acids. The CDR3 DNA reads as TGTGCCAGCAGCTTACCCGGGAGGAACGCAGATACGCAGTATTTT. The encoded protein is CASSLPGRNADTQYF.

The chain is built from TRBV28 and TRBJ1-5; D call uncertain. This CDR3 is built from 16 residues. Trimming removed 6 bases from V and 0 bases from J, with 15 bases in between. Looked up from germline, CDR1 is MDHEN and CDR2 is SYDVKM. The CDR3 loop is CASSPRTPYSNQPQHF. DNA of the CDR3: TGTGCCAGCAGCCCACGAACACCATATAGCAATCAGCCCCAGCATTTT.

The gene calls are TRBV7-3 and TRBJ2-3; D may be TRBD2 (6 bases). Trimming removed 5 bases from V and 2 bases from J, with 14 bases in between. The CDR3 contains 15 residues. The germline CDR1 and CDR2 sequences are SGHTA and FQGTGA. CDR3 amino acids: CASSPSGRFTDTQYF. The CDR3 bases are TGTGCCAGCAGCCCCAGCGGGCGTTTCACAGATACGCAGTATTTT.

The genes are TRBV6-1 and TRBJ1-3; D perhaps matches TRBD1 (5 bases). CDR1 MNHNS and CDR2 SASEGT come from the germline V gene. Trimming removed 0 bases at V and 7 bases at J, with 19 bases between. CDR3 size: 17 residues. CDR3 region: CASSEALHRDWRNTIYF. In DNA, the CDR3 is TGTGCCAGCAGTGAAGCCCTCCACCGGGACTGGAGGAACACCATATATTTT.

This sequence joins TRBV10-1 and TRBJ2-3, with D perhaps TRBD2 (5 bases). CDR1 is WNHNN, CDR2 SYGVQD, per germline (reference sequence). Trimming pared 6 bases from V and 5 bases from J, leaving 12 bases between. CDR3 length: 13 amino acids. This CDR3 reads CASSLPGGDTQYF. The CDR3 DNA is TGCGCCAGCAGCCTCCCTGGAGGAGATACGCAGTATTTT.

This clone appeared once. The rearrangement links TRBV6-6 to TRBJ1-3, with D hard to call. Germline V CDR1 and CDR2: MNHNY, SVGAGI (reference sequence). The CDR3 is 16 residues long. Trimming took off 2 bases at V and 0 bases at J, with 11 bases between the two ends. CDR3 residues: CASSYPTGLSGNTIYF. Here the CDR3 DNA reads TGTGCCAGCAGTTACCCTACCGGACTCTCTGGAAACACCATATATTTT.

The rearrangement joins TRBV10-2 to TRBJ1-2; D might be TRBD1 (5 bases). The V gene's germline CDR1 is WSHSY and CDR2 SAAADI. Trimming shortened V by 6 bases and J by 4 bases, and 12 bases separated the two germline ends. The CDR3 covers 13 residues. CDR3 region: CASSQGRIYGYTF. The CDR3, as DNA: TGCGCCAGCAGCCAGGGACGGATCTATGGCTACACCTTC.

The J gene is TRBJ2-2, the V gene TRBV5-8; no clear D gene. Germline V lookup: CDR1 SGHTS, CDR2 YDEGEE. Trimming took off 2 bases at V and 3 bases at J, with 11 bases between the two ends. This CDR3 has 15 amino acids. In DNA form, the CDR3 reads TGTGCCAGCAGCTTCCATAGGAGTGACACCGGGGAGCTGTTTTTT. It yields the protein CASSFHRSDTGELFF.

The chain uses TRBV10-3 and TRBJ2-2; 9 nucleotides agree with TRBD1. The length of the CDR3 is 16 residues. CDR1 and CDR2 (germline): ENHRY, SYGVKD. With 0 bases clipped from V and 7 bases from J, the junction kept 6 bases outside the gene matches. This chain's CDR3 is CAISESRQGGNGELFF. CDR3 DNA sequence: TGTGCCATCAGTGAGTCGAGACAGGGGGGGAACGGGGAGCTGTTTTTT.

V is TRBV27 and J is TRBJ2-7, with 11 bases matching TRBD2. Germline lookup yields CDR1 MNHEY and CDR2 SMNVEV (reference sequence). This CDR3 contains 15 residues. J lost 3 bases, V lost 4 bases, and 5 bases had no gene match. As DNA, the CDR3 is TGTGCCAGCAGTTATTCGACTAGCGGGAACTACGAGCAGTACTTC. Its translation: CASSYSTSGNYEQYF.